The rows below give T cell receptor beta chains drawn from one sample of a study of T cells in Graves' hyperthyroidism and ophthalmopathy. In TCRdb, the multiplex PCR reads were re-called with MiXCR into one record per CDR3 protein. This table holds about 300,000 distinct CDR3 sequences, around 16% found once. The material sequenced was blood. The receptor set was obtained from a man aged 25 to 40 with Graves' hyperthyroidism. The CDR3 runs from the conserved cysteine through the conserved F or W. A D gene is named only where the DNA matches it firmly. Rows give clone size only sometimes, using once, few, many, or a class for an expanded clone.

TRBD1 many 13 TRBJ2-7 TRBV30 TGTGCCTGGAGCCCGACAGGGGCGGCCGAGCAGTACTTC CAWSPTGAAEQYF
TRBD2 many 14 TRBJ2-5 TRBV12-3/TRBV12-4 TGTGCCAGCAGTCAACGACTAGCTCAAGAGACCCAGTACTTC CASSQRLAQETQYF
TRBD1 NA 12 TRBJ2-7 TRBV29-1 TGCAGCGCGGGACAGGGAAACTACGAGCAGTACTTC CSAGQGNYEQYF
NA NA 15 TRBJ2-3 TRBV10-2 TGCGCCAGCAGGGACCTTAGCGGCTACACAGATACGCAGTATTTT CASRDLSGYTDTQYF
TRBD1 NA 14 TRBJ1-2 TRBV7-9 TGTGCCAGCAGCTCCCAACAGGGGGCTGTTGGCTACACCTTC CASSSQQGAVGYTF
NA NA 11 TRBJ1-1 TRBV6-9 TGTGCCAGCAGTTACAACGCTGAAGCTTTCTTT CASSYNAEAFF
NA NA 15 TRBJ2-7 TRBV6-1 TGTGCCAGCAGTGAAGAGGGGCAGGGCGACTACGAGCAGTACTTC CASSEEGQGDYEQYF
TRBD1 NA 15 TRBJ2-2 TRBV12-3/TRBV12-4 TGTGCCAGCAGCCCGACAGGGGGCGCATCCGGGGAGCTGTTTTTT CASSPTGGASGELFF
NA NA 14 TRBJ1-5 TRBV24-1 TGTGCCACCAGTGCACAGCCTTGGGGGCGTCCCCAGCATTTT CATSAQPWGRPQHF
TRBD2 many 15 TRBJ2-3 TRBV10-1 TGCGCCAGCAGTAAGCCAGCGGGAGAAACAGATACGCAGTATTTT CASSKPAGETDTQYF
NA NA 22 TRBJ2-7 TRBV7-9 TGTGCCAGCAGCTCGACCACCGTTAAGGGGCGTGGCAGGACAGCCCTCTCCTACGAGCAGTACTTC CASSSTTVKGRGRTALSYEQYF
NA NA 14 TRBJ2-5 TRBV5-1 TGCGCCAGCAGCTTGATGACTAGTGCGGAGACCCAGTACTTC CASSLMTSAETQYF
NA NA 13 TRBJ2-1 TRBV20-1 TGCAGTGCTCACTTGCCCGGAGGCAATGAGCAGTTCTTC CSAHLPGGNEQFF
NA NA 17 TRBJ2-1 TRBV5-1 TGCGCCAGCAGCTTGGCCAGGGAGAGGGAGAAAGGAGATGAGCAGTTCTTC CASSLAREREKGDEQFF
NA many 13 TRBJ1-6 TRBV28 TGTGCCAGCAGTTTATGGGGGAATTCACCCCTCCACTTT CASSLWGNSPLHF
NA few 12 TRBJ1-5 TRBV2 TGTGCCAGCAGTGAACCCCTCCGGGCCCAGCATTTT CASSEPLRAQHF
NA many 14 TRBJ2-1 TRBV3-1 TGTGCCAGCAGCCAATACCCGGACAGCTTAGAGCAGTTCTTC CASSQYPDSLEQFF
NA many 14 TRBJ1-1 TRBV12-3/TRBV12-4 TGTGCCAGCAGTGCGGGGTACATGAACACTGAAGCTTTCTTT CASSAGYMNTEAFF
NA few 13 TRBJ1-1 TRBV10-3 TGTGCCATCAGTGAGATTGGGGGCGCTGAAGCTTTCTTT CAISEIGGAEAFF
NA many 14 TRBJ1-5 TRBV12-3/TRBV12-4 TGTGCCAGCACCTGGGGGTTCTCGAATCAGCCCCAGCATTTT CASTWGFSNQPQHF
NA many 18 TRBJ2-1 TRBV7-9 TGTGCCAGCAGCTTAGTAGGCCGGGGGGCAGAGCTTTACAATGAGCAGTTCTTC CASSLVGRGAELYNEQFF
TRBD1 few 15 TRBJ2-3 TRBV5-1 TGCGCCAGCAGCGCCAACAGGGGCGGCGCAGATACGCAGTATTTT CASSANRGGADTQYF
NA many 14 TRBJ1-2 TRBV28 TGTGCCAGCAGCCCCGCGGGGGTTCCTTATGGCTACACCTTC CASSPAGVPYGYTF
TRBD2 few 16 TRBJ2-2 TRBV7-2 TGTGCCAGCAGCTTAGTGGCGGGAGGGCCTGCCCGGGAGCTGTTTTTT CASSLVAGGPARELFF
NA NA 14 TRBJ2-7 TRBV18 TGTGCCAGCTCACCGGGGAGCGGGCCATACGAGCAGTACTTC CASSPGSGPYEQYF
NA few 11 TRBJ2-5 TRBV7-9 TGTGCCAGCAGCCCCCCGGGGACCCAGTACTTC CASSPPGTQYF
NA NA 15 TRBJ2-2 TRBV18 TGTGCCAGCTCACCATCCATGGCGGTGCCCGGGGAGCTGTTTTTT CASSPSMAVPGELFF
TRBD1 few 14 TRBJ2-2 TRBV19 TGTGCCAGGGGACAGGAGGGGGGAACCGGGGAGCTGTTTTTT CARGQEGGTGELFF
NA many 14 TRBJ1-1 TRBV15 TGTGCCACCAGCCCCAGCCAGGGATCCACTGAAGCTTTCTTT CATSPSQGSTEAFF
NA many 13 TRBJ1-5 TRBV20-1 TGCAGTGCTAACCGGGACGGAGATCAGCCCCAGCATTTT CSANRDGDQPQHF
NA NA 12 TRBJ1-2 TRBV28 TGTGCCAGCCGGACCGGGGGCTATGGCTACACCTTC CASRTGGYGYTF
NA many 16 TRBJ2-2 TRBV6-1 TGTGCCAGCCGTCGTTTTCGCGGAGACAACACCGGGGAGCTGTTTTTT CASRRFRGDNTGELFF
NA many 13 TRBJ1-2 TRBV30 TGTGCCTGGAGAGTAGAAGGTCACTATGGCTACACCTTC CAWRVEGHYGYTF
NA NA 15 TRBJ2-7 TRBV5-1 TGCGCCAGCAGCTTGGACGGGGTTGTTATTTACGAGCAGTACTTC CASSLDGVVIYEQYF
TRBD2 many 15 TRBJ2-7 TRBV12-3/TRBV12-4 TGTGCCAGCAGTCCCCACGGAGCGGGGTCCTACGAGCAGTACTTC CASSPHGAGSYEQYF
TRBD1 medium-sized 19 TRBJ2-1 TRBV11-2 TGTGCCAGCAGCTTAGCGAGACAGGGGTGGGCGCGTGTGCGACCCGAGCAGTTCTTC CASSLARQGWARVRPEQFF
NA few 14 TRBJ2-5 TRBV5-1 TGCGCCAGCAGCTTTAGGGGTTTCCAAGAGACCCAGTACTTC CASSFRGFQETQYF
NA NA 16 TRBJ1-5 TRBV4-1 TGCGCCAGCAGCCAAGATTACTTCAGGGGCAATCAGCCCCAGCATTTT CASSQDYFRGNQPQHF
TRBD1 NA 16 TRBJ1-1 TRBV15 TGTGCCACCAGCAGTTTAGGCAGGGGGCCTTGGACTGAAGCTTTCTTT CATSSLGRGPWTEAFF
NA many 14 TRBJ2-7 TRBV7-2 TGTGCCAGCAGCTCCGGGACAACAAATTACGAGCAGTACTTC CASSSGTTNYEQYF
TRBD1 NA 13 TRBJ2-3 TRBV20-1 TGCAGTGCTGGACCTAGGGGGCGCGATACGCAGTATTTT CSAGPRGRDTQYF
TRBD2 NA 20 TRBJ2-7 TRBV4-1 TGCGCCAGCAGCCAAGATTCCCCGACTAGCGGGAGGGCCCGGGGCTACGAGCAGTACTTC CASSQDSPTSGRARGYEQYF
NA NA 15 TRBJ2-7 TRBV11-2 TGTGCCAGCAGCTCTGTCCCGGGACCGGTAGACGAGCAGTACTTC CASSSVPGPVDEQYF
NA many 14 TRBJ2-2 TRBV11-3 TGTGCCAGCAGCCTAACGACACCCCTCGGGGAGCTGTTTTTT CASSLTTPLGELFF
TRBD2 many 15 TRBJ2-1 TRBV5-6 TGTGCCAGCAGCTTGAGGCTAGCGGGGTACAATGAGCAGTTCTTC CASSLRLAGYNEQFF
TRBD1 few 16 TRBJ2-1 TRBV6-2/TRBV6-3 TGTGCCAGCAGACCCTCCGGGACAGTCTCCTACAATGAGCAGTTCTTC CASRPSGTVSYNEQFF
TRBD1 NA 14 TRBJ2-7 TRBV6-4 TGCACCAGCAGCAGGACAGGGGTTTCCTACGAGCAGTACTTC CTSSRTGVSYEQYF